This T cell receptor beta chain was found in a study of blood T cell repertoires in COVID-19. Study-wide background: Samples came from the United States, Italy and Spain, spanning acute and convalescent COVID-19. Sample material is recorded as cDNA or gDNA derived from T cells, B-cell-depleted T cells, or PBMCs.

Germline lookup yields CDR1 MDHEN and CDR2 SYDVKM. Trimming shortened V by 5 bases and J by 6 bases, and 11 bases separated the two germline ends. This CDR3 comprises 12 residues. Per the authors' pipeline: Nucleated cell number was recorded as an estimate derived from reference gene primer amplification. The data were produced by immunoSEQ multiplex PCR, yet TCRdb's version contains in-frame clones alone and is incomplete. That table furnishes V, J and clone size, whereas the DNA furnished D and trimming. The table lists 110,000 to 150,000 clones, 82% of them singletons, with less than 5% in the top ten.

The receptor comes from a woman of 80 years or more with acute or convalescent COVID-19. Specimen: peripheral blood. The rearrangement joins TRBV28 to TRBJ2-7; D perhaps matches TRBD1 (5 bases). CDR3 region: CASSRTILEQYF. DNA of the CDR3: TGTGCCAGCAGTCGGACAATCCTCGAGCAGTACTTC.